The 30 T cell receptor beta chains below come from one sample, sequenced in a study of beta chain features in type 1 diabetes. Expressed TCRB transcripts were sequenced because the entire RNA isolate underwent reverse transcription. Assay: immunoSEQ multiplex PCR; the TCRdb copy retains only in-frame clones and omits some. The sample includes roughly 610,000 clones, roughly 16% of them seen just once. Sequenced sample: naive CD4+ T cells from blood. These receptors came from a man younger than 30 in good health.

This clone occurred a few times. The CDR3 nucleotides read TGTGCCAGCAGCAGCTCCGACTCTGGAAACACCATATATTTT. Amino acid sequence: CASSSSDSGNTIYF. V and J are TRBV7-9 and TRBJ1-3; D not certain. Germline V gene data show CDR1 as SEHNR and CDR2 as FQNEAQ (reference sequence). Trimming cost V 5 bases and J 0 bases, with 8 bases left between them. This CDR3 spans 14 amino acids.

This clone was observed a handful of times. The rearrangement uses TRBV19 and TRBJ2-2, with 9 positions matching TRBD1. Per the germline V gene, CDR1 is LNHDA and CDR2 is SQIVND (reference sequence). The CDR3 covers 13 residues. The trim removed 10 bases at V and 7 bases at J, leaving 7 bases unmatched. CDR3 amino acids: CATSGTGIGELFF. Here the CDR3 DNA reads TGTGCCACTTCCGGGACAGGGATCGGGGAGCTGTTTTTT.

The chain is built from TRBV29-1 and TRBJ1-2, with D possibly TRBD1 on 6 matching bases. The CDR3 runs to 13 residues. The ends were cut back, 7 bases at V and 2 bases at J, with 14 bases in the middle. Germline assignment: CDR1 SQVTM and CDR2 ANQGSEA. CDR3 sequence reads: CSAYRVGNYGYTF. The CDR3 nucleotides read TGCAGCGCCTACAGGGTAGGGAACTATGGCTACACCTTC.

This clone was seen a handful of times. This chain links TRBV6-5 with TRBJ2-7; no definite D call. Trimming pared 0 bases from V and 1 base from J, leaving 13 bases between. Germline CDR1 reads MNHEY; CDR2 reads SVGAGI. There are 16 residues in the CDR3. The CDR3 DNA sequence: TGTGCCAGCAGTTACTCCTTTAGGGCCAATTCCTACGAGCAGTACTTC. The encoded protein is CASSYSFRANSYEQYF.

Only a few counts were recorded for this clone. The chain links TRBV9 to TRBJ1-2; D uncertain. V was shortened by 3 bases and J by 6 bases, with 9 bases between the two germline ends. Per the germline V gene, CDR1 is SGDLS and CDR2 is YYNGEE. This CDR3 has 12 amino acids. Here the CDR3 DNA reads TGTGCCAGCAGCGGAGGTGGAGATGGCTACACCTTC. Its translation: CASSGGGDGYTF.

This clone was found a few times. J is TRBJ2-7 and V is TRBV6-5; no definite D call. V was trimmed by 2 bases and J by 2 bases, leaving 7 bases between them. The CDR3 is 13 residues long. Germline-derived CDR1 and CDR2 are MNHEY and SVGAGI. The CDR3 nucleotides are TGTGCCAGCAGTTACCCTCCTACCTACGAGCAGTACTTC. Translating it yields CASSYPPTYEQYF.

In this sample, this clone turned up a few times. The CDR3 is CASNPRSYNEQFF. Written as DNA, the CDR3 is TGTGCCAGTAACCCCCGCTCCTACAATGAGCAGTTCTTC. The genes are TRBV28 and TRBJ2-1; D call uncertain. From germline, CDR1 is MDHEN and CDR2 SYDVKM. V was trimmed by 9 bases and J by 0 bases, leaving 9 bases between them. CDR3 length equals 13 residues.

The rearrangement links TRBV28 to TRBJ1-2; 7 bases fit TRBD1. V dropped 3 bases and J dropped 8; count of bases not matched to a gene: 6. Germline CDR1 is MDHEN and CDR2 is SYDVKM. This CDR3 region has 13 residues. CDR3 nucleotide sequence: TGTGCCAGCAGTTTGAAACAGGGGCGGGGCTACACCTTC. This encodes CASSLKQGRGYTF.

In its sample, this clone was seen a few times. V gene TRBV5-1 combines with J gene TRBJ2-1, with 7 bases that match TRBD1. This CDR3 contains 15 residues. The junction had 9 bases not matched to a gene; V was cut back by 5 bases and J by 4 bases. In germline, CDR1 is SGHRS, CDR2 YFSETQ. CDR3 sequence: CASSVLGQMYNEQFF. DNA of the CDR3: TGCGCCAGCAGTGTATTGGGACAGATGTACAATGAGCAGTTCTTC. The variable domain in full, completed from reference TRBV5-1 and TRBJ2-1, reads KAGVTQTPRYLIKTRGQQVTLSCSPISGHRSVSWYQQTPGQGLQFLFEYFSETQRNKGNFPGRFSGRQFSNSRSEMNVSTLELGDSALYLCASSVLGQMYNEQFFGPGTRLTVL.

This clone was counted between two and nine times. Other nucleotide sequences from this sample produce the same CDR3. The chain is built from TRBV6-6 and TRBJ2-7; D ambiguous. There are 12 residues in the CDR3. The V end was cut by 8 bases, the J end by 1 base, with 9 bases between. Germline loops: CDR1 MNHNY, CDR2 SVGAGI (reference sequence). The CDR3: CASSGSSYEQYF. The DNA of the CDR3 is TGTGCCAGCTCCGGCAGTTCCTACGAGCAGTACTTC.

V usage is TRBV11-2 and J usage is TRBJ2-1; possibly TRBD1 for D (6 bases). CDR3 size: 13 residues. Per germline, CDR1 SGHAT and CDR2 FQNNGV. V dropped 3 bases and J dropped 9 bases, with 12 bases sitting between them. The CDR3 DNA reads TGTGCCAGCAGCTTTACAGGGAACGCTGAGCAGTTCTTC. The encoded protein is CASSFTGNAEQFF.

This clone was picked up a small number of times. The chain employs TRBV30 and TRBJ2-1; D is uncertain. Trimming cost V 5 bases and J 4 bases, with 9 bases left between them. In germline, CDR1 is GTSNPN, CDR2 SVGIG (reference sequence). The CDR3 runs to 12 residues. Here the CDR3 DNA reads TGTGCCTGGGGTCCCCGTTACAATGAGCAGTTCTTC. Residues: CAWGPRYNEQFF.

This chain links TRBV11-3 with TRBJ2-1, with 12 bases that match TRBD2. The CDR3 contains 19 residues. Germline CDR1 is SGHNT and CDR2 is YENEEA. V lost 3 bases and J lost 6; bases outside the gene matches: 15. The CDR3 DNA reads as TGTGCCAGCAGCTTTTTGCCTAATCTAGCGGGGGGGCCGATCAATGAGCAGTTCTTC. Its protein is CASSFLPNLAGGPINEQFF.

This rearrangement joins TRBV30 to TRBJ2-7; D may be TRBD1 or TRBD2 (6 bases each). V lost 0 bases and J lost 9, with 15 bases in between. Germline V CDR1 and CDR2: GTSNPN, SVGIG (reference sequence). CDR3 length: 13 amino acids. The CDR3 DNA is TGTGCCTGGAGTGTACGTGGGGGGCCCGGGCAGTACTTC. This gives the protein CAWSVRGGPGQYF.

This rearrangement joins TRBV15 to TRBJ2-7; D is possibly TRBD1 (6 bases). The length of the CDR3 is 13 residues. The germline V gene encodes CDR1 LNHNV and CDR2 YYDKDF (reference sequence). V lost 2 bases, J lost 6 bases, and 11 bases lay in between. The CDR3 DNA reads TGTGCCACCAGCAGATCTCAGGGGCTCGAGCAGTACTTC. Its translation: CATSRSQGLEQYF.

The chain's CDR3 is CASSATTGGGETQYF. CDR3 in DNA: TGTGCCAGCAGCGCCACGACAGGGGGCGGAGAGACCCAGTACTTC. V usage is TRBV9 and J usage is TRBJ2-5, with 10 bases lining up with TRBD1. This CDR3 contains 15 residues. Germline V gene lookup returns CDR1 SGDLS and CDR2 YYNGEE. The V gene end was trimmed by 3 bases and the J gene end by 4 bases; junction bases not matched to a gene: 6.

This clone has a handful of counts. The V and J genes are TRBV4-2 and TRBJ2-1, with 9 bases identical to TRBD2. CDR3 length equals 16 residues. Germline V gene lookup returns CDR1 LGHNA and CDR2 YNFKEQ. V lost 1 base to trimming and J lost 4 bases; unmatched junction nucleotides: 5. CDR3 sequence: CASSQVGSGGYNEQFF. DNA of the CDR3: TGTGCCAGCAGCCAAGTGGGTAGCGGGGGATACAATGAGCAGTTCTTC.

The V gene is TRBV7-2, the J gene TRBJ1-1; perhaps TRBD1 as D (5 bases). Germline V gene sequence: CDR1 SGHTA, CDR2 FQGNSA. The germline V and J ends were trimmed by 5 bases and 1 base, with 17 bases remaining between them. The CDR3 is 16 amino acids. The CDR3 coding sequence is TGTGCCAGCAGCCTCCAATCGGCGGGGACGAACACTGAAGCTTTCTTT. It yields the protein CASSLQSAGTNTEAFF.

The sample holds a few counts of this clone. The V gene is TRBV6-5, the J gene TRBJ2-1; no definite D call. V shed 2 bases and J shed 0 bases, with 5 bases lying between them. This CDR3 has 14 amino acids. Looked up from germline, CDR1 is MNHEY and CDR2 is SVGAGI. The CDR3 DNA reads TGTGCCAGCAGTTACAAGAGCTCCTACAATGAGCAGTTCTTC. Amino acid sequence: CASSYKSSYNEQFF.

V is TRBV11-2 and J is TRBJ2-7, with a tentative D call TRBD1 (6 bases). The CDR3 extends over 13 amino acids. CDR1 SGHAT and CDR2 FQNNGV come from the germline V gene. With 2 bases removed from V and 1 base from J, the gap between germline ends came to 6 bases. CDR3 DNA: TGTGCCAGCAGCTTACAGGGGTCCTACGAGCAGTACTTC. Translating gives CASSLQGSYEQYF.

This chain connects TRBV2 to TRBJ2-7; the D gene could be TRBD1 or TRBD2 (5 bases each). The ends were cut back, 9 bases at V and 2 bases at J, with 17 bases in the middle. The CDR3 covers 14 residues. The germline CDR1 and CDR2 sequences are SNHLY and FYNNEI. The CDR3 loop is CASGSGPSTYEQYF. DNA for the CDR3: TGTGCCAGTGGCTCGGGACCCTCGACCTACGAGCAGTACTTC.

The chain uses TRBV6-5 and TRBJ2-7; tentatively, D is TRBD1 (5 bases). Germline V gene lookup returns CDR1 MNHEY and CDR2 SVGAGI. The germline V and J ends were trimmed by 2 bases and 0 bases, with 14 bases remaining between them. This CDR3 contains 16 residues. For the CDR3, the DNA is TGTGCCAGCAGTTACAGGACGGCAGGGTACTCCTACGAGCAGTACTTC. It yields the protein CASSYRTAGYSYEQYF.

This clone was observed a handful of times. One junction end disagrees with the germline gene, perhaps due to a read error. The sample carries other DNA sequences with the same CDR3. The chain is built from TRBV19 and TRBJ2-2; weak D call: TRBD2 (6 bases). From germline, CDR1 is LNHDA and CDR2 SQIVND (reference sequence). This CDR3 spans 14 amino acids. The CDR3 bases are TGTGCAAGTATGGAGGGGCCGGGCACCGGGGAGCTGTTTTTT. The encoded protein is CASMEGPGTGELFF.

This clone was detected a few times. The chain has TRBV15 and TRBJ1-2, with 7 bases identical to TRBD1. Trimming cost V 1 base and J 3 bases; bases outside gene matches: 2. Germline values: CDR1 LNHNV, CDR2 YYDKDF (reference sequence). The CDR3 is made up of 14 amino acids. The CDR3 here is CATSRGTGDYGYTF. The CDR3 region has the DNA TGTGCCACCAGCAGAGGAACAGGGGACTATGGCTACACCTTC. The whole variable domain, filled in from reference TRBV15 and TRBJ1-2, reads DAMVIQNPRYQVTQFGKPVTLSCSQTLNHNVMYWYQQKSSQAPKLLFHYYDKDFNNEADTPDNFQSRRPNTSFCFLDIRSPGLGDTAMYLCATSRGTGDYGYTFGSGTRLTVV.

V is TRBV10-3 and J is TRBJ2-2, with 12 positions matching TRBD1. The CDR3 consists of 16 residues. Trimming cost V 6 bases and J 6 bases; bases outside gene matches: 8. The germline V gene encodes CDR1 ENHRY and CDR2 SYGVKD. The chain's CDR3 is CAISSTGQGAAGELFF. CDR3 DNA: TGTGCCATCAGCTCAACGGGACAGGGGGCTGCCGGGGAGCTGTTTTTT.

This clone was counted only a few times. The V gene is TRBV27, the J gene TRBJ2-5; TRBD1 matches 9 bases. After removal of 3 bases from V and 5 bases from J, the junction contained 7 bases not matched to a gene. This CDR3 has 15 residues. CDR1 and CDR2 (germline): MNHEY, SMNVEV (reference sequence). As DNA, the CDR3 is TGTGCCAGCAGTTTTGGACAGGGGAAGGCGGAGACCCAGTACTTC. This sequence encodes CASSFGQGKAETQYF.

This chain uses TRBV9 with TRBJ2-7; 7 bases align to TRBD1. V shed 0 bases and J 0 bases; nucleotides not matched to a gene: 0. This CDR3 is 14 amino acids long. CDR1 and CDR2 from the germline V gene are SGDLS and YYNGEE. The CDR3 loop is CASSVGDSSYEQYF. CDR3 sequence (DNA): TGTGCCAGCAGCGTAGGGGACAGCTCCTACGAGCAGTACTTC.

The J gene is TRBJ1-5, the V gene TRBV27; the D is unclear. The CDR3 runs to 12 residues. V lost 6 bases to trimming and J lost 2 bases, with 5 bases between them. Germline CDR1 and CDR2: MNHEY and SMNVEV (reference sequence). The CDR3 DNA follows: TGTGCCAGCAGGGGAGGCAATCAGCCCCAGCATTTT. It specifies CASRGGNQPQHF.

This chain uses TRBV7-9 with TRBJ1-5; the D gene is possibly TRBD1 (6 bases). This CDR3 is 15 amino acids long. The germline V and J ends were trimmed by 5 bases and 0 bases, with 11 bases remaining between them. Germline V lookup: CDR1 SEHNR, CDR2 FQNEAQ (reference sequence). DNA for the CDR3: TGTGCCAGCAGCCCAGGACAGCATAGCAATCAGCCCCAGCATTTT. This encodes CASSPGQHSNQPQHF. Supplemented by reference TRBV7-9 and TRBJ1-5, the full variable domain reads DTGVSQNPRHKITKRGQNVTFRCDPISEHNRLYWYRQTLGQGPEFLTYFQNEAQLEKSRLLSDRFSAERPKGSFSTLEIQRTEQGDSAMYLCASSPGQHSNQPQHFGDGTRLSIL.

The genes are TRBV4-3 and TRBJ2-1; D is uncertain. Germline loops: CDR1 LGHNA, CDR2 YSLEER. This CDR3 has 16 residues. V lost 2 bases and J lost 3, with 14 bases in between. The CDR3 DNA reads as TGCGCCAGCAGCCAAAGCTGGGGTCTTCACTACAATGAGCAGTTCTTC. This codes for CASSQSWGLHYNEQFF.